The source of this TCR beta chain is a study of identical twins. The ends lost 2 bases at V and 7 bases at J; junction bases unmatched: 16. Germline values: CDR1 KGHSH, CDR2 LQKENI. The CDR3 is 17 amino acids. General study results and limits: Insertion counts were lower in abundant cord blood beta clonotypes, a trend that memory repertoires did not show. Invariant MAIT and iNKT cells are populations that could partly confound zero-insertion analyses. The study reached conclusions through statistical analysis that was cross-sectional, not following the same donors. Alpha sequences that were out-of-frame and twin-shared showed an excess of low generation probability.

Turning to this clonotype: Its matching antigen is unknown.

TCRdb reprocessed the 5' RACE reads via MiXCR and lists one record per CDR3 protein. The sample carries 1.5 million or so distinct CDR3 sequences, about 32% recorded once. The sequencing input was cord blood. V and J are TRBV18 and TRBJ2-5; the match to TRBD2 covers 7 bases. This TCR was sampled from a newborn girl in good health. This CDR3 is CASSPVAGETIGGTQYF. CDR3 coding DNA: TGTGCCAGCTCACCAGTAGCGGGTGAAACCATTGGAGGGACCCAGTACTTC.